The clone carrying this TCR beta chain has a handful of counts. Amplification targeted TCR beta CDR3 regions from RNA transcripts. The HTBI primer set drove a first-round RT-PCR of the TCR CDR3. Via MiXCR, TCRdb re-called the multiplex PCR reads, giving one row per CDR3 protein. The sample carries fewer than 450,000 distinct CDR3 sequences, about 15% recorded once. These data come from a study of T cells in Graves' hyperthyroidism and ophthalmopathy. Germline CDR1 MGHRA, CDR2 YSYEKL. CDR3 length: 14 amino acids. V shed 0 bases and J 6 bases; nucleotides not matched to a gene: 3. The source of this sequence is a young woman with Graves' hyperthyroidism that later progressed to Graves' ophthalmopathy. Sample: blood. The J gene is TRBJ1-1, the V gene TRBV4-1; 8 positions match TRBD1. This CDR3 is CASSQETGVPEAFF. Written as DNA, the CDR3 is TGCGCCAGCAGCCAAGAGACAGGGGTCCCTGAAGCTTTCTTT.